A selection of T cell receptor beta chains follows, all from one sample in a study of blood T cell repertoires in COVID-19. Sequencing used immunoSEQ multiplex PCR; TCRdb keeps in-frame clones, though not all of them. The sample has over 300,000 clones, 86% seen once; the top ten hold about 1.6%. The sequenced sample consisted of peripheral blood. The receptors were sampled from a woman aged 45-65 years with acute or convalescent COVID-19. Both conserved end residues are part of each CDR3. A D gene is named only where the DNA matches it firmly. Only part of the rows carry a size: once, few, many, or a class if the clone is expanded.

len	v_gene	abundance	d_gene	j_gene	CDR3nt	CDR3aa
17	TRBV7-6	.	TRBD2	TRBJ2-1	TGTGCCAGCAGCTTAGAGGAAGGCGGGGGGGCCTACAATGAGCAGTTCTTC	CASSLEEGGGAYNEQFF
16	TRBV15	.	TRBD2	TRBJ2-7	TGTGCCACCAGCAGACCGGGACTAGCGGCTTCGTACGAGCAGTACTTC	CATSRPGLAASYEQYF
17	TRBV28	.	.	TRBJ1-2	TGTGCCAGCAGTTTACCCTCTGAGACAGGCCCTTTCTATGGCTACACCTTC	CASSLPSETGPFYGYTF
14	TRBV5-5	.	.	TRBJ1-2	TGTGCCAGCAGCCTGACAGAAGACTTCTATGGCTACACCTTC	CASSLTEDFYGYTF
14	TRBV18	.	.	TRBJ1-5	TGTGCCAGCTCACCACGAGATGTCAATCAGCCCCAGCATTTT	CASSPRDVNQPQHF
14	TRBV6-5	.	TRBD1	TRBJ2-7	TGTGCCAGCAGCCGCGACAGGGGGACCTACGAGCAGTACTTC	CASSRDRGTYEQYF
15	TRBV9	.	TRBD2	TRBJ2-2	TGTGCCAGCAGCGTAGACGGGAGGGCTGCCGGGGAGCTGTTTTTT	CASSVDGRAAGELFF
20	TRBV9	.	TRBD2	TRBJ2-1	TGTGCCAGCAGCGCACGGACTAGCGGGAGGATAGGTAGCTCCTACAATGAGCAGTTCTTC	CASSARTSGRIGSSYNEQFF
15	TRBV19	.	.	TRBJ1-4	TGTGCCAGTAGTAGTCCGGCTCGGAGCGGTGAAAAACTGTTTTTT	CASSSPARSGEKLFF
14	TRBV4-1	.	.	TRBJ2-2	TGCGCCAGCAGCCAATCGAGCGGTACCGGGGAGCTGTTTTTT	CASSQSSGTGELFF
19	TRBV24-1	.	TRBD1	TRBJ2-2	TGTGCCACCAGTGATTTTGTAGGGACAGGGGCCCATAACACCGGGGAGCTGTTTTTT	CATSDFVGTGAHNTGELFF
14	TRBV2	.	.	TRBJ1-2	TGTGCCAGCAGTGAGTCCCCGGGGGGGTATGGCTACACCTTC	CASSESPGGYGYTF
16	TRBV3-1/TRBV3-2	.	.	TRBJ2-1	TGTGCCAGCAGCCAAGAAGGCCTAGACGGGTACAATGAGCAGTTCTTC	CASSQEGLDGYNEQFF
13	TRBV18	.	TRBD1	TRBJ2-7	TGTGCCAGCTCAGTGACAGGGGGCTACGAGCAGTACTTC	CASSVTGGYEQYF
16	TRBV5-1	.	.	TRBJ1-1	TGCGCCAGCAGCGCCGCCCCGACAGGCCCCGGCACTGAAGCTTTCTTT	CASSAAPTGPGTEAFF
15	TRBV28	.	TRBD2	TRBJ2-1	TGTGCCAGTCTGGACGGGACTAGCGGGAGAAATGAGCAGTTCTTC	CASLDGTSGRNEQFF
13	TRBV28	.	.	TRBJ2-7	TGTGCCAGCAGTACGACAGCACCCTACGAGCAGTACTTC	CASSTTAPYEQYF
13	TRBV7-2	.	TRBD2	TRBJ2-7	TGTGCCAGCTCCCGCGCGGGGGTCTACGAGCAGTACTTC	CASSRAGVYEQYF
13	TRBV29-1	.	TRBD2	TRBJ2-1	TGCAGCGAATCTCGCGGGAGGGACAATGAGCAGTTCTTC	CSESRGRDNEQFF
11	TRBV2	.	.	TRBJ1-2	TGTGCCAGCAGCCGGTACTATGGCTACACCTTC	CASSRYYGYTF
13	TRBV29-1	.	.	TRBJ1-1	TGCAGCGGCGGGGCAGGGATGAACACTGAAGCTTTCTTT	CSGGAGMNTEAFF
13	TRBV19	once	TRBD1	TRBJ1-5	TGTGCCAGTAGGGACAGGAGCAATCAGCCCCAGCATTTT	CASRDRSNQPQHF
15	TRBV15	.	TRBD2	TRBJ2-7	TGTGCCACCAGCAGATTAGCGGGAGGGTCCTACGAGCAGTACTTC	CATSRLAGGSYEQYF
15	TRBV7-8	once	TRBD1	TRBJ1-2	TGTGCCAGCAGCACGCGAGTCCGGACAGGCTACGGCTACACCTTC	CASSTRVRTGYGYTF
18	TRBV4-3	.	TRBD2	TRBJ2-1	TGCGCCAGCAGCCAAGATAGCGGGAGGCCGAGCTCCTACAATGAGCAGTTCTTC	CASSQDSGRPSSYNEQFF
15	TRBV24-1	.	.	TRBJ1-4	TGTGCCACCTCGGACAGCTCCTCAACTAATGAAAAACTGTTTTTT	CATSDSSSTNEKLFF
12	TRBV5-4	.	.	TRBJ2-7	TGTGCCAGCAGCCGAACAGGGCGCGAGCAGTACTTC	CASSRTGREQYF
15	TRBV25-1	.	TRBD2	TRBJ2-1	TGTGCCAGCAGTGAATTTGCGGGAGCCCCCAATGAGCAGTTCTTC	CASSEFAGAPNEQFF
17	TRBV10-1	.	TRBD1	TRBJ2-3	TGCGCCAGCAGTGAGGGGGGACAGGGAAGATCCACAGATACGCAGTATTTT	CASSEGGQGRSTDTQYF
17	TRBV6-4	.	.	TRBJ1-3	TGTGCCAGCAGTGAGGGGACGACGGAGGGCTCTGGAAACACCATATATTTT	CASSEGTTEGSGNTIYF
15	TRBV20-1	once	.	TRBJ2-7	TGCAGTGCTAGTATTCCCGGGGACAACTTCTACGAGCAGTACTTC	CSASIPGDNFYEQYF
14	TRBV5-1	.	.	TRBJ1-1	TGCGCCAGCAGCTTGGCAGGGGTGGGCACTGAAGCTTTCTTT	CASSLAGVGTEAFF
18	TRBV27	.	.	TRBJ2-7	TGTGCCAGCAGTTTATTTGGGGGGCGGGGAGGGCTGATCCACGAGCAGTACTTC	CASSLFGGRGGLIHEQYF
14	TRBV27	.	TRBD1	TRBJ1-1	TGTGCCAGCCAGGACAGGTCTATTGACACTGAAGCTTTCTTT	CASQDRSIDTEAFF
13	TRBV19	.	TRBD1	TRBJ1-1	TGTGCCAGTAGTAGGACAGGGAACACTGAAGCTTTCTTT	CASSRTGNTEAFF
15	TRBV29-1	.	.	TRBJ1-2	TGCAGCGTTGAATCGTTGGTGCGAGAAGTCTATGGCTACACCTTC	CSVESLVREVYGYTF
18	TRBV4-1	.	TRBD2	TRBJ2-3	TGCGCCAGCAGCCAGTCGGGACTAGCGGGAGGCGGCACAGATACGCAGTATTTT	CASSQSGLAGGGTDTQYF
14	TRBV19	.	TRBD1	TRBJ1-6	TGTGCCAGTAGAAAGAGACAGGGGAATTCACCCCTCCACTTT	CASRKRQGNSPLHF
16	TRBV7-3	.	.	TRBJ2-1	TGTGCCAGCAGCTTAGACGAGGGAAACTCCTACAATGAGCAGTTCTTC	CASSLDEGNSYNEQFF
15	TRBV19	few	.	TRBJ1-5	TGTGCCAGTAGTATACTGGCAGATAGCAATCAGCCCCAGCATTTT	CASSILADSNQPQHF
13	TRBV27	.	.	TRBJ2-7	TGTGCCAGCAGTACCCCCGACAGATACGAGCAGTACTTC	CASSTPDRYEQYF
13	TRBV5-6	.	.	TRBJ1-2	TGTGCCAGCACCCAGGGTCTCTTCTATGGCTACACCTTC	CASTQGLFYGYTF
14	TRBV5-1	few	.	TRBJ1-1	TGCGCCAGCAGCCGACCGAAGGGAGACACTGAAGCTTTCTTT	CASSRPKGDTEAFF
15	TRBV27	.	.	TRBJ1-2	TGTGCCAGCAGTGCCCTGGGAGGCGCTAACTATGGCTACACCTTC	CASSALGGANYGYTF
14	TRBV2	once	TRBD2	TRBJ2-3	TGTGCCAGCAGTTCTAGCGGGAGTGCAGATACGCAGTATTTT	CASSSSGSADTQYF